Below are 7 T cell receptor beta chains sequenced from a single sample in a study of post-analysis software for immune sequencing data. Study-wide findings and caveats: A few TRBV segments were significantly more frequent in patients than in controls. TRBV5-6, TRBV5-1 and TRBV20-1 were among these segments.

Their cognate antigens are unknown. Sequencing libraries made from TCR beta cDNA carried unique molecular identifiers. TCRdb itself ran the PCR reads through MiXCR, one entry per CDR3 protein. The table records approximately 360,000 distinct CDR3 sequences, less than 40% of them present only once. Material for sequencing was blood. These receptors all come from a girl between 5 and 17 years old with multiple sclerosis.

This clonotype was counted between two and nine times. The DNA of the CDR3 is TGTGCCAGCAGTTACTCGGGCGGCACTAACTATGGCTACACCTTC. It yields the protein CASSYSGGTNYGYTF. J is TRBJ1-2 and V is TRBV6-2 or TRBV6-3, with D uncertain. The V gene lost 0 bases and the J gene lost 0 bases, with 8 bases spanning the gap. Germline CDR1 and CDR2: MNHEY and SVGEGT. The CDR3 has 15 amino acids.

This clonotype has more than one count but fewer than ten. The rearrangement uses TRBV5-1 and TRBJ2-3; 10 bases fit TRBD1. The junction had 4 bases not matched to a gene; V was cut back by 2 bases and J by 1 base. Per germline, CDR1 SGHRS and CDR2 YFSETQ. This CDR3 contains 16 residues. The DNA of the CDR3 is TGCGCCAGCAGCTTCACCGGGACAGGGGGCACAGATACGCAGTATTTT. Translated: CASSFTGTGGTDTQYF.

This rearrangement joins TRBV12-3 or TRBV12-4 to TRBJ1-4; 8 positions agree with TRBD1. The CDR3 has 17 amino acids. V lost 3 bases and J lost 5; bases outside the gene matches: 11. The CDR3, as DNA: TGTGCCAGCAGTTTGGCCCAGGGACAGGTTGGGAATGAAAAACTGTTTTTT. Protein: CASSLAQGQVGNEKLFF.

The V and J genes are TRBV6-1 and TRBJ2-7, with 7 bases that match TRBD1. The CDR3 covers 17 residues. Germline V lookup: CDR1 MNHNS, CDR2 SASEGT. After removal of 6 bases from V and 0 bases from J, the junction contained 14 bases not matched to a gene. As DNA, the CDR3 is TGTGCCAGCAGCCAATCCCCGGGCAGGGGGTTCTCCTACGAGCAGTACTTC. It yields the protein CASSQSPGRGFSYEQYF.

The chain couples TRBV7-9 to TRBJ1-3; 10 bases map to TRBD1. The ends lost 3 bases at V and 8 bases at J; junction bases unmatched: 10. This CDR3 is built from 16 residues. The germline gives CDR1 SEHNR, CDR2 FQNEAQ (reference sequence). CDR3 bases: TGTGCCAGCAGCTTGATGGGGACAGGGGCTCAAGACACCATATATTTT. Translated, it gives CASSLMGTGAQDTIYF.

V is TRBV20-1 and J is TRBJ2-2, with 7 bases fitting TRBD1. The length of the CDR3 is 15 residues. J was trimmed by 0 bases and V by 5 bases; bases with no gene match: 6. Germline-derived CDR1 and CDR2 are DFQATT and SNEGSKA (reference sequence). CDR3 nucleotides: TGCAGTGCTCCCAGGACAGGCTCGAACACCGGGGAGCTGTTTTTT. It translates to CSAPRTGSNTGELFF.

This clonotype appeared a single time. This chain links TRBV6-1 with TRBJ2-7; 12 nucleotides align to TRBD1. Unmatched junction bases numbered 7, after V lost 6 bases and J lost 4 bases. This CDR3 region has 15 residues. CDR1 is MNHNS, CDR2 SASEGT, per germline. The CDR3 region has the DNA TGTGCCAGCAGATCGGGACAGGGGGCAACTTACGAGCAGTACTTC. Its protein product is CASRSGQGATYEQYF.